This entry lists 25 T cell receptor beta chains sequenced from one sample in a study of identical twins. TCRdb re-called the 5' RACE reads through MiXCR, storing one row per CDR3 protein. The sample lists under 900,000 distinct CDR3 sequences; about 20% were seen once. The sample was also linked to a second study, of T cells expressing NK-cell markers.

The sequenced material came from PBMCs. The receptors originated from a woman between 18 and 30 years old in good health.

The V call is TRBV21-1, the J call TRBJ1-5. TRBV21-1 is a listed pseudogene. The CDR3 contains 12 residues. The chain's CDR3 is CASSKLHQPQHF. The CDR3 coding sequence is TGTGCCAGCAGCAAGCTTCATCAGCCCCAGCATTTT.

This clonotype has a handful of counts. This chain links TRBV7-8 with TRBJ2-1; D is perhaps TRBD1 or TRBD2 (8 bases each). The germline V gene has CDR1 SGHVS and CDR2 FQNEAQ. The CDR3 contains 16 residues. The V gene lost 3 bases and the J gene lost 4 bases, with 16 bases spanning the gap. Here the CDR3 DNA reads TGTGCCAGCAGCTTCGGGGGGGACAGGCGGTACAATGAGCAGTTCTTC. The encoded protein is CASSFGGDRRYNEQFF.

In this sample, this clonotype turned up a few times. This chain links TRBV10-3 with TRBJ1-2; no firm D call. The CDR3 is 14 amino acids. The germline gives CDR1 ENHRY, CDR2 SYGVKD. V dropped 10 bases and J dropped 5 bases, with 20 bases sitting between them. For the CDR3, the DNA is TGTGCCAGGGTGGAGGGAGCAATAGGGTATGGCTACACCTTC. It encodes CARVEGAIGYGYTF.

The chain recombines TRBV6-2 or TRBV6-3 with TRBJ2-1; no firm D call. The CDR3 totals 12 residues. V lost 5 bases and J lost 8, with 10 bases in between. The V gene's germline CDR1 is MNHEY and CDR2 SVGEGT. The CDR3, as DNA: TGTGCCAGCAGTCATACGGTCCATGAGCAGTTCTTC. This encodes CASSHTVHEQFF.

The chain combines TRBV5-1 with TRBJ2-5; D uncertain. The germline CDR1 and CDR2 sequences are SGHRS and YFSETQ. CDR3 length equals 14 residues. Trimming cost V 0 bases and J 2 bases, with 8 bases left between them. The CDR3 DNA follows: TGCGCCAGCAGCTTGGGGGCACAGCAAGAGACCCAGTACTTC. This sequence encodes CASSLGAQQETQYF. The variable domain in full, with the rest retrieved from reference TRBV5-1 and TRBJ2-5, is KAGVTQTPRYLIKTRGQQVTLSCSPISGHRSVSWYQQTPGQGLQFLFEYFSETQRNKGNFPGRFSGRQFSNSRSEMNVSTLELGDSALYLCASSLGAQQETQYFGPGTRLLVL.

This clonotype has only a few counts. The chain is built from TRBV20-1 and TRBJ2-3, with no clear D. This CDR3 comprises 14 residues. Between the trimmed V and J ends, which lost 1 base and 2 bases, there was a span of 10 bases. The germline CDR1 and CDR2 sequences are DFQATT and SNEGSKA (reference sequence). The CDR3, as DNA: TGCAGTGCTAGAGTAAGGCCGTTCACAGATACGCAGTATTTT. This codes for CSARVRPFTDTQYF.

The V gene is TRBV10-3, the J gene TRBJ2-3; 8 nucleotides line up with TRBD2. The germline CDR1 and CDR2 sequences are ENHRY and SYGVKD. V was pared by 6 bases and J by 5 bases, with 7 bases of the junction left unmatched. The CDR3 covers 14 residues. The CDR3 DNA sequence: TGTGCCATCAGAGGACTAGCAGTGGTAGATACGCAGTATTTT. Protein sequence: CAIRGLAVVDTQYF.

Here the CDR3 reads CSAIRGADSPLHF. CDR3 bases: TGCAGTGCTATTCGGGGGGCGGATTCACCCCTCCACTTT. The rearrangement joins TRBV20-1 to TRBJ1-6; D may be TRBD1 (6 bases). Deletions cut 4 bases from V and 8 bases from J, with 12 bases between. The CDR3 sequence is 13 residues long. Germline lookup yields CDR1 DFQATT and CDR2 SNEGSKA (reference sequence).

In this sample, this clonotype turned up once. The V and J genes are TRBV11-2 and TRBJ2-2; D tentatively reads TRBD1 or TRBD2 (5 bases each). This CDR3 region has 11 residues. The germline V gene has CDR1 SGHAT and CDR2 FQNNGV. V gave up 9 bases and J gave up 7 bases, with 9 bases separating them. The CDR3 nucleotides read TGTGCCAGTCAGGGAGTCGGGGAGCTGTTTTTT. This translates into CASQGVGELFF.

The chain employs TRBV7-2 and TRBJ2-7; D remains unclear. The ends were cut back, 5 bases at V and 6 bases at J, with 17 bases in the middle. From germline, CDR1 is SGHTA and CDR2 FQGNSA. This CDR3 spans 14 amino acids. The CDR3 DNA reads as TGTGCCAGCAGCCCCCGATCTAGACTCTCCGAGCAGTACTTC. Encoded protein: CASSPRSRLSEQYF.

This clonotype was detected only a few times. The V call is TRBV20-1, the J call TRBJ1-1, with a tentative D call TRBD1 (5 bases). Trimming cost V 1 base and J 1 base, with 16 bases left between them. The CDR3 has 16 residues. Germline V CDR1 and CDR2: DFQATT, SNEGSKA (reference sequence). CDR3 sequence (DNA): TGCAGTGCTAGAGTCAGGGTAGGAAGTAGGAACACTGAAGCTTTCTTT. Translation gives CSARVRVGSRNTEAFF.

This clonotype was detected many times. A read error may account for a junction end that differs from germline. The rearrangement joins TRBV5-1 to TRBJ2-5; possibly TRBD2 for D (5 bases). Germline assignment: CDR1 SGHRS and CDR2 YFSETQ. This CDR3 contains 13 residues. CDR3: CASSRTREETQYF. The DNA of the CDR3 is TGTGCCAGCAGCCGGACTCGAGAGGAGACCCAGTACTTC.

V is TRBV7-9 and J is TRBJ1-4, with 7 bases lining up with TRBD1. Germline V gene data show CDR1 as SEHNR and CDR2 as FQNEAQ (reference sequence). The CDR3 length is 17 residues. The J segment lost 8 bases and the V segment lost 5 bases, leaving 17 bases of the junction unmatched. The CDR3 here is CASSQTHTGVAEEKLFF. The CDR3 DNA reads as TGTGCCAGCAGCCAAACCCACACAGGGGTGGCGGAAGAAAAACTGTTTTTT.

This clonotype was found a few times. The rearrangement joins TRBV6-1 to TRBJ1-3; the match to TRBD1 covers 7 bases. This CDR3 is 15 amino acids long. Germline V gene lookup returns CDR1 MNHNS and CDR2 SASEGT. V dropped 4 bases and J dropped 3; count of bases not matched to a gene: 6. The CDR3 loop reads CASSARQGGGNTIYF. The CDR3 DNA sequence: TGTGCCAGCAGTGCCCGACAGGGAGGTGGAAACACCATATATTTT.

V usage is TRBV2 and J usage is TRBJ2-3, with 9 bases that match TRBD2. Unmatched junction bases numbered 5, after V lost 4 bases and J lost 0 bases. The CDR3 runs 16 residues. Germline V CDR1 and CDR2: SNHLY, FYNNEI. The CDR3 loop reads CASSARLAASTDTQYF. CDR3 DNA: TGTGCCAGCAGTGCCCGACTAGCGGCGAGCACAGATACGCAGTATTTT.

The chain is built from TRBV2 and TRBJ2-7; unclear D gene. With 6 bases removed from V and 2 bases from J, the gap between germline ends came to 8 bases. Germline CDR1 SNHLY, CDR2 FYNNEI. The CDR3 has 12 amino acids. The CDR3 loop reads CASRLQAYEQYF. CDR3 nucleotides: TGTGCCAGCAGATTGCAAGCCTACGAGCAGTACTTC.

The CDR3 nucleotides read TGCGCCAGCTGGACAGGATTACCATCTGGGGCCAACGTCCTGACTTTC. Residues: CASWTGLPSGANVLTF. The V call is TRBV5-1, the J call TRBJ2-6, with TRBD1 matching over 7 bases. The V gene end was trimmed by 7 bases and the J gene end by 1 base; junction bases not matched to a gene: 8. The CDR3 length is 16 residues. Germline loops: CDR1 SGHRS, CDR2 YFSETQ.

There are a few counts of this clonotype. The V gene is TRBV15, the J gene TRBJ2-3, with 9 bases identical to TRBD2. The CDR3 sequence is 15 residues long. The J segment lost 0 bases and the V segment lost 5 bases, leaving 3 bases of the junction unmatched. The V gene's germline CDR1 is LNHNV and CDR2 YYDKDF (reference sequence). The CDR3 protein is CATSPSGASTDTQYF. The CDR3 DNA is TGTGCCACCAGCCCTAGCGGGGCTAGCACAGATACGCAGTATTTT.

At least ten counts were recorded for this clonotype. An end of the junction does not agree with germline; a read error may underlie this. The chain uses TRBV5-1 and TRBJ2-7; D may match TRBD1 or TRBD2 (5 bases each). CDR1 is SGHRS and CDR2 is YFSETQ in the germline V gene. The CDR3 spans 14 residues. The DNA for the CDR3 is TGTGCCAGCAGTAGAGGGCAGGGACCCTACGAGCAGTACTTC. This translates into CASSRGQGPYEQYF.

In this sample, this clonotype turned up a few times. The chain uses TRBV20-1 and TRBJ1-1, with 8 bases fitting TRBD1. The ends lost 6 bases at V and 5 bases at J; junction bases unmatched: 5. From germline, CDR1 is DFQATT and CDR2 SNEGSKA (reference sequence). This CDR3 region has 12 residues. CDR3 in DNA: TGCAGTGCCACCCAGGGGGCGACTGAAGCTTTCTTT. Amino acid sequence: CSATQGATEAFF.

This clonotype was picked up a small number of times. This chain joins TRBV11-1 and TRBJ2-3; TRBD2 might be the D (6 bases). Germline CDR1 SGHAT, CDR2 FQDESV (reference sequence). The V end lost 4 bases, the J end lost 3 bases, and 29 bases lay between the germline ends. This CDR3 contains 20 residues. The CDR3 region has the DNA TGTGCCAGCAGCTCGATTCCGGGACTCCCACCGGTTGCGGCTACAGATACGCAGTATTTT. This sequence encodes CASSSIPGLPPVAATDTQYF. Complete variable domain (other parts from reference TRBV11-1 and TRBJ2-3): EAEVAQSPRYKITEKSQAVAFWCDPISGHATLYWYRQILGQGPELLVQFQDESVVDDSQLPKDRFSAERLKGVDSTLKIQPAELGDSAMYLCASSSIPGLPPVAATDTQYFGPGTRLTVL.

The CDR3, as DNA: TGTGCCAGCAGGACCGGGGTTTCGAACACTGAAGCTTTCTTT. Translation: CASRTGVSNTEAFF. The chain employs TRBV12-3 or TRBV12-4 and TRBJ1-1; D remains ambiguous. The CDR3 spans 14 residues. V shed 6 bases and J shed 1 base, with 12 bases lying between them.

The rearrangement links TRBV9 to TRBJ2-7; 9 bases align to TRBD1. The CDR3 is 15 residues long. The V segment lost 0 bases and the J segment 2 bases; nucleotides outside the gene matches: 3. The V gene's germline CDR1 is SGDLS and CDR2 YYNGEE. The chain's CDR3 is CASSVGGTGTYEQYF. The CDR3 DNA is TGTGCCAGCAGCGTAGGAGGGACAGGGACCTACGAGCAGTACTTC.

This clonotype is a singleton in its sample. The chain is built from TRBV5-1 and TRBJ1-1; 7 nucleotides match TRBD1. Germline-derived CDR1 and CDR2 are SGHRS and YFSETQ. This CDR3 is 17 amino acids long. V lost 0 bases to trimming and J lost 4 bases; unmatched junction nucleotides: 12. Here the CDR3 DNA reads TGCGCCAGCAGCTTGGCCGTGACAGGGACGAGGAGCACTGAAGCTTTCTTT. Its protein product is CASSLAVTGTRSTEAFF.

The CDR3 DNA is TGTGCCAGCAGCCGCGAACGGGGGGGCCCAGATACGCAGTATTTT. This encodes CASSRERGGPDTQYF. This rearrangement joins TRBV4-2 to TRBJ2-3, with 8 bases matching TRBD2. V was pared by 4 bases and J by 4 bases, with 7 bases of the junction left unmatched. Germline V gives CDR1 LGHNA, CDR2 YNFKEQ. This CDR3 is built from 15 residues.